Each of the 13 T cell receptor beta chains below was sequenced from the same sample in a study of cytomegalovirus exposure and HLA in healthy donors. PCR primers comprised 60 Vbeta and 13 Jbeta primers. Measured with immunoSEQ multiplex PCR; TCRdb has only the in-frame clones, and not every one. The sample lists about 140,000 clones; about four fifths were seen once. Specimen: PBMCs. The receptors originated from a man aged 30-40 years in good health and CMV-seronegative.

The sample holds a few counts of this clone. A junction boundary mismatches the germline segment, possibly from a read error. V is TRBV19 and J is TRBJ2-5; 7 positions match TRBD1. In germline, CDR1 is LNHDA, CDR2 SQIVND (reference sequence). The CDR3 has 13 residues. CDR3 sequence reads: CASSVDRDKTQYF. The DNA of the CDR3 is TGTGCCAGTAGTGTAGACAGGGACAAGACCCAGTACTTC.

This clone was observed a handful of times. The genes are TRBV19 and TRBJ1-1; 11 nucleotides line up with TRBD1. V gave up 5 bases and J gave up 1 base; unmatched junction bases: 9. CDR3 length: 17 amino acids. Germline V gives CDR1 LNHDA, CDR2 SQIVND (reference sequence). This chain's CDR3 is CASSSLDRGLSNTEAFF. CDR3 DNA sequence: TGTGCCAGTAGTTCCCTGGACAGGGGGCTCTCGAACACTGAAGCTTTCTTT.

The chain recombines TRBV7-6 with TRBJ2-1; D is perhaps TRBD2 (6 bases). CDR3 length: 14 residues. Trimming removed 5 bases at V and 4 bases at J, with 12 bases between. Germline V gene data show CDR1 as SGHVS and CDR2 as FNYEAQ. The CDR3 DNA follows: TGTGCCAGCAGCAACATGGAGGGGTACAATGAGCAGTTCTTC. Its translation: CASSNMEGYNEQFF.

A single count supports this clone. The V call is TRBV25-1, the J call TRBJ1-6; 7 nucleotides agree with TRBD1. Germline V gene sequence: CDR1 MGHDK, CDR2 SYGVNS. The CDR3 covers 15 residues. The V and J ends lost 6 bases and 1 base, in that order; junction bases with no gene match: 3. The CDR3 region has the DNA TGTGCCAGCAGGGGCAGGGGGTCCTATAATTCACCCCTCCACTTT. As protein: CASRGRGSYNSPLHF.

The V and J genes are TRBV7-7 and TRBJ2-1, with TRBD1 matching 9 bases. The CDR3 spans 17 residues. Germline V gene lookup returns CDR1 SSHAT and CDR2 FNYEAQ (reference sequence). V dropped 5 bases and J dropped 8; count of bases not matched to a gene: 16. The CDR3: CASSLIPGTGPLYEQFF. The CDR3 bases are TGTGCCAGCAGCCTCATTCCCGGGACAGGGCCGTTATATGAGCAGTTCTTC.

This clone was seen a single time. Mismatch with germline at one junction end may stem from a read error. The rearrangement joins TRBV7-9 to TRBJ1-6; possible D gene TRBD1, 5 bases. CDR1 is SEHNR, CDR2 FQNEAQ, per germline (reference sequence). The CDR3 extends over 15 amino acids. The CDR3 reads CASSSGDLYNSPLNF. CDR3 nucleotide sequence: TGTGCCAGCAGCTCGGGGGACCTCTATAATTCACCCCTCAACTTT.

V usage is TRBV9 and J usage is TRBJ1-1, with 7 bases fitting TRBD1. V shed 0 bases, J shed 1 base, and the junction held 9 bases outside the gene matches. The CDR3 contains 17 residues. Looked up from germline, CDR1 is SGDLS and CDR2 is YYNGEE. In DNA, the CDR3 is TGTGCCAGCAGCGTAGGGGGGACAGTTCCCCGGAACACTGAAGCTTTCTTT. Protein product: CASSVGGTVPRNTEAFF.

The V call is TRBV9, the J call TRBJ2-1, with a weak D call TRBD1 (6 bases). Looked up from germline, CDR1 is SGDLS and CDR2 is YYNGEE. V was cut by 4 bases and J by 2 bases, with 13 bases left in between. The CDR3 totals 15 residues. CDR3 DNA: TGTGCCAGCAGCCCTCCGGGACATCCCTACAATGAGCAGTTCTTC. Its translation: CASSPPGHPYNEQFF. Drawing the rest from reference TRBV9 and TRBJ2-1, the complete variable domain is DSGVTQTPKHLITATGQRVTLRCSPRSGDLSVYWYQQSLDQGLQFLIQYYNGEERAKGNILERFSAQQFPDLHSELNLSSLELGDSALYFCASSPPGHPYNEQFFGPGTRLTVL.

This clone was counted ten times or more. V and J are TRBV30 and TRBJ1-5; a possible D gene is TRBD1 (5 bases). Trimming cost V 1 base and J 7 bases, with 17 bases left between them. The CDR3 is made up of 15 amino acids. Germline lookup yields CDR1 GTSNPN and CDR2 SVGIG (reference sequence). CDR3 nucleotide sequence: TGTGCCTGGAGTGCCCCGGGCAGGGTGGGGCAGCCCCAGCATTTT. Protein: CAWSAPGRVGQPQHF.

The chain links TRBV9 to TRBJ2-3; maybe TRBD2 (7 bases). The V gene's germline CDR1 is SGDLS and CDR2 YYNGEE. The CDR3 contains 17 residues. Trimming shortened V by 4 bases and J by 0 bases, and 18 bases separated the two germline ends. In DNA, the CDR3 is TGTGCCAGCAGCCTAGGGGGGGTGGGGTTAAGCACAGATACGCAGTATTTT. Translated: CASSLGGVGLSTDTQYF.

V is TRBV7-9 and J is TRBJ1-1, with a weak D call TRBD1 (6 bases). This CDR3 is 12 amino acids long. Trimming took off 1 base at V and 11 bases at J, with 11 bases between the two ends. From germline, CDR1 is SEHNR and CDR2 FQNEAQ (reference sequence). CDR3 residues: CASSLGGPGAFF. The CDR3 DNA is TGTGCCAGCAGCTTAGGGGGGCCTGGGGCTTTCTTT.

The chain is built from TRBV2 and TRBJ2-1; a possible D gene is TRBD2 (6 bases). V lost 4 bases, J lost 0 bases, and 7 bases lay in between. The CDR3 is 14 amino acids. The V gene's germline CDR1 is SNHLY and CDR2 FYNNEI. In DNA form, the CDR3 reads TGTGCCAGCAGTGCGGGACTCTCCTACAATGAGCAGTTCTTC. It specifies CASSAGLSYNEQFF.

The chain is built from TRBV5-4 and TRBJ2-3; TRBD2 agrees at 14 bases. The CDR3 contains 14 residues. With 4 bases clipped from V and 9 bases from J, the junction kept 4 bases outside the gene matches. Looked up from germline, CDR1 is SGHNT and CDR2 is YYREEE (reference sequence). The chain's CDR3 is CASSPGLAGDTQYF. The CDR3 DNA sequence: TGTGCCAGCAGCCCGGGACTAGCGGGAGACACGCAGTATTTT.